This TCR beta chain appears in the sequencing data of a study of blood T cells in healthy people across ages. A J-beta primer mix and a sample-barcoded 5' primer were used in a second PCR of about 7 to 11 cycles. Each CDR3 protein gets one entry after TCRdb re-called the 5' RACE reads with MiXCR. The profile covers about 690,000 distinct CDR3 sequences, with about 43% appearing a single time and approximately 29% taken by the ten largest. V lost 4 bases, J lost 0 bases, and 15 bases lay in between. CDR3 length equals 16 residues. Germline V CDR1 and CDR2: DFQATT, SNEGSKA (reference sequence). This receptor was identified in a man aged 80 or over in good health. The J gene is TRBJ1-4, the V gene TRBV20-1; D unresolved. Sequencing was performed on blood. The CDR3 nucleotides are TGCAGTGCTAAACTCCCCGGGATTGCAACTAATGAAAAACTGTTTTTT. This gives the protein CSAKLPGIATNEKLFF.